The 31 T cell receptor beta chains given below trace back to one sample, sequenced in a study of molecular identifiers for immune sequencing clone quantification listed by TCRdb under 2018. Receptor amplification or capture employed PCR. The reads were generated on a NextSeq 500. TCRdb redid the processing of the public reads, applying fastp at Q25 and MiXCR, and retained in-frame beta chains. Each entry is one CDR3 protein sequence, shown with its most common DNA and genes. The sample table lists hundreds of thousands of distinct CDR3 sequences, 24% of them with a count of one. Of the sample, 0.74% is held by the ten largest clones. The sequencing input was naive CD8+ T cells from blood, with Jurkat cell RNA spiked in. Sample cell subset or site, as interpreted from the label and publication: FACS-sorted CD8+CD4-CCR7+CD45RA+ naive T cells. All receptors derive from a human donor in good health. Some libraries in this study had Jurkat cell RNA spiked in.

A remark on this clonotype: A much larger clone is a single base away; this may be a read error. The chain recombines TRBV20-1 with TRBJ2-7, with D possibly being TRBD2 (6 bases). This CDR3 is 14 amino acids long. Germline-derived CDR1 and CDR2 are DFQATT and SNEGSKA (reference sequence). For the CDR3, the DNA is TGCAGTGCTAGTTATCAGGGAGGCCCCTACGAGCAGCACTTC. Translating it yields CSASYQGGPYEQHF.

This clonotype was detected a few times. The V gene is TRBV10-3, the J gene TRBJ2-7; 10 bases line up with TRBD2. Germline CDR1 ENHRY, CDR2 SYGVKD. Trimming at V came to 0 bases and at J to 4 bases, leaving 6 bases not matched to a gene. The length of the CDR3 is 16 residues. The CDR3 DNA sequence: TGTGCCATCAGTGAGTCAGCTAGCGGGGGAGTGTACGAGCAGTACTTC. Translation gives CAISESASGGVYEQYF.

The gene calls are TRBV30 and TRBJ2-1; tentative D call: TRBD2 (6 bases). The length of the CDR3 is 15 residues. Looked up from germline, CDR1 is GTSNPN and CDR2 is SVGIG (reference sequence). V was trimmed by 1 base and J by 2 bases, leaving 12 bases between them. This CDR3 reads CAWSAGGIPYNEQFF. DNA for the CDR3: TGTGCCTGGAGTGCAGGCGGGATCCCCTACAATGAGCAGTTCTTC.

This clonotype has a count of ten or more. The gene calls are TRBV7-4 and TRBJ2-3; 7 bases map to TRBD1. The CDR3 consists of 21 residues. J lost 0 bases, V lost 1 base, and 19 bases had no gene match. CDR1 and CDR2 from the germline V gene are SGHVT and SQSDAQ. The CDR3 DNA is TGTGCCAGCAGCTTAGGGAAGGGGGCTCCAAGACCGAGAGATAGCACAGATACGCAGTATTTT. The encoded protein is CASSLGKGAPRPRDSTDTQYF.

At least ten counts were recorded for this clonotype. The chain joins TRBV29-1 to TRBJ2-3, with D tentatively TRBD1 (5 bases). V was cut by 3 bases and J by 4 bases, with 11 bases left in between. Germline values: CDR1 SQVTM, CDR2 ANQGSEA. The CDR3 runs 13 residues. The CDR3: CSVDRQGPDTQYF. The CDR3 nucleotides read TGCAGCGTTGACCGGCAGGGTCCAGATACGCAGTATTTT.

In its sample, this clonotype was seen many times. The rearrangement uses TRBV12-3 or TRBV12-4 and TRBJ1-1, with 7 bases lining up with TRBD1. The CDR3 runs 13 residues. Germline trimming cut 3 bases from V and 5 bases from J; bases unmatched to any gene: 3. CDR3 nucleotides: TGTGCCAGCAGTTTCGACAGGGTGACTGAAGCTTTCTTT. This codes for CASSFDRVTEAFF.

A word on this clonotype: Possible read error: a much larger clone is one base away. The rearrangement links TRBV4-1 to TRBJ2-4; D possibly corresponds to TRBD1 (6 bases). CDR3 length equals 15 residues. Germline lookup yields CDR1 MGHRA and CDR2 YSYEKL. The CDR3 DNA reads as TGCGCCAGCAGCCACACCGACAGGAACAAAAACATTCAGCACTTC. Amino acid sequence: CASSHTDRNKNIQHF.

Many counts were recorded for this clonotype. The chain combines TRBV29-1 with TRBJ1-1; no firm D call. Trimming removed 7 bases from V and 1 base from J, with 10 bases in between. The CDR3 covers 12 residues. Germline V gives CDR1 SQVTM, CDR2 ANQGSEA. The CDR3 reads CSARNPNTEAFF. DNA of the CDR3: TGCAGCGCCCGAAACCCGAACACTGAAGCTTTCTTT. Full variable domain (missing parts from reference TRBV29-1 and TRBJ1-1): SAVISQKPSRDICQRGTSLTIQCQVDSQVTMMFWYRQQPGQSLTLIATANQGSEATYESGFVIDKFPISRPNLTFSTLTVSNMSPEDSSIYLCSARNPNTEAFFGQGTRLTVV.

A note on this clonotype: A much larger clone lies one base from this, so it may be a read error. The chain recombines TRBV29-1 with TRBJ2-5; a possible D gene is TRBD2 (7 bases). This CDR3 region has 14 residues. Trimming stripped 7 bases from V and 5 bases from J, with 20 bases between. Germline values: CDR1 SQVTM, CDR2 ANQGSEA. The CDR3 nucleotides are TGCAGCGCTGTGTTTCTGGGGGGGCTGGAGACCCAGTACTTC. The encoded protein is CSAVFLGGLETQYF.

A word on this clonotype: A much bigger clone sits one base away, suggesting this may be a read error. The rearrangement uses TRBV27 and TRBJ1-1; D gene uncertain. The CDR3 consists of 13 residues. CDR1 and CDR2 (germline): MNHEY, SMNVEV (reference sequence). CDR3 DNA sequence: TGTGCCAGCAGCCAGACCGGGCCCACTGAAGCTCTCTTT. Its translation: CASSQTGPTEALF.

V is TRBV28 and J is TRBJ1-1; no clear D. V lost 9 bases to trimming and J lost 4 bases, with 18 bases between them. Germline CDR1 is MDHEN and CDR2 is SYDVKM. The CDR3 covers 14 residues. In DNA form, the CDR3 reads TGTGCCAGTCCCCCAGAGGGAGGAATCACTGAAGCTTTCTTT. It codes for CASPPEGGITEAFF. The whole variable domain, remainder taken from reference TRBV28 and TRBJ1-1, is DVKVTQSSRYLVKRTGEKVFLECVQDMDHENMFWYRQDPGLGLRLIYFSYDVKMKEKGDIPEGYSVSREKKERFSLILESASTNQTSMYLCASPPEGGITEAFFGQGTRLTVV.

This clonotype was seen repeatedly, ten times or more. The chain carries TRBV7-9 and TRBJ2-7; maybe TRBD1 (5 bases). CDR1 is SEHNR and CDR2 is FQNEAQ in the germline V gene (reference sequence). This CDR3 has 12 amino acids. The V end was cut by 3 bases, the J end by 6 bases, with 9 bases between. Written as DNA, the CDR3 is TGTGCCAGCAGCTTGACAGTGTCCGAGCAGTACTTC. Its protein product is CASSLTVSEQYF.

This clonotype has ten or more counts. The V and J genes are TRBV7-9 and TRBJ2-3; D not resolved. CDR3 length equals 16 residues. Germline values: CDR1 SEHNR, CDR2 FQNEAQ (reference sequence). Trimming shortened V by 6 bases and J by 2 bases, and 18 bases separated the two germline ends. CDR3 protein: CASSPDGSIFTDTQYF. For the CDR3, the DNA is TGTGCCAGCAGTCCAGACGGGTCGATTTTCACAGATACGCAGTATTTT.

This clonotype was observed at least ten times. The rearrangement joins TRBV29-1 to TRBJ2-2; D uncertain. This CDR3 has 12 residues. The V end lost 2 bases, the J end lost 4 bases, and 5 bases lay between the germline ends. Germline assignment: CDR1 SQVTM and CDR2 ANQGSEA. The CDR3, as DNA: TGCAGCGTTGAACAGAGCACCGGGGAGCTGTTTTTT. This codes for CSVEQSTGELFF.

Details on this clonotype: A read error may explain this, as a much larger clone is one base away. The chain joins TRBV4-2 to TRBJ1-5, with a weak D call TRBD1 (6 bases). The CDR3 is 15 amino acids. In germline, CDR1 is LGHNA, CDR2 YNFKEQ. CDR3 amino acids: CANSQGDTSNQPQHF. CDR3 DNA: TGTGCCAACAGCCAAGGGGACACTAGCAATCAGCCCCAGCATTTT.

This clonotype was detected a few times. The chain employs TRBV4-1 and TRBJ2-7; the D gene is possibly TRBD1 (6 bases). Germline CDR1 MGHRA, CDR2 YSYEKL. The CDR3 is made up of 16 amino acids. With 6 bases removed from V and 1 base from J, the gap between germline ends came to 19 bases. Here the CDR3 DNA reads TGCGCCAGCAGAGCGGTCATCGGGACACAATCCTACGAGCAGTACTTC. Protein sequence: CASRAVIGTQSYEQYF.

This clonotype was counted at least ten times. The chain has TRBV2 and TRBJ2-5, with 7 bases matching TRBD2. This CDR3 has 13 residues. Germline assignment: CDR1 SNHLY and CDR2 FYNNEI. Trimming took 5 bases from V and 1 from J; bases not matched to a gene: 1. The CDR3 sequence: CASSREVQETQYF. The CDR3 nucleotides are TGTGCCAGCAGTCGGGAGGTCCAAGAGACCCAGTACTTC.

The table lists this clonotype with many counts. Written as DNA, the CDR3 is TGCGCCAGCAGCGCGGGACAGGGATTGTACGAGCAGTACTTC. This codes for CASSAGQGLYEQYF. The chain is built from TRBV4-3 and TRBJ2-7; TRBD1 agrees at 9 bases. Germline V gene lookup returns CDR1 LGHNA and CDR2 YSLEER. After removal of 5 bases from V and 4 bases from J, the junction contained 6 bases not matched to a gene. The CDR3 runs to 14 residues.

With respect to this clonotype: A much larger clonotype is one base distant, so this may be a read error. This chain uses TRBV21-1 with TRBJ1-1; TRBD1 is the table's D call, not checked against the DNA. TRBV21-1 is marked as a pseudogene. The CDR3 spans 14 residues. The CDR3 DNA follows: TGTGCCAGCACTTGGGACAGCAACTACACTGAAGCTTTCTTT. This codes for CASTWDSNYTEAFF.

The DNA of the CDR3 is TGCGCCAGCAGCCAAGGCTCCCGGCGGGGGGAGGGCACCGGGGAGCTGTTTTTT. Protein: CASSQGSRRGEGTGELFF. The chain joins TRBV4-3 to TRBJ2-2; 8 bases are a match to TRBD2. V shed 1 base, J shed 4 bases, and the junction held 11 bases outside the gene matches. From germline, CDR1 is LGHNA and CDR2 YSLEER. CDR3 size: 18 residues.

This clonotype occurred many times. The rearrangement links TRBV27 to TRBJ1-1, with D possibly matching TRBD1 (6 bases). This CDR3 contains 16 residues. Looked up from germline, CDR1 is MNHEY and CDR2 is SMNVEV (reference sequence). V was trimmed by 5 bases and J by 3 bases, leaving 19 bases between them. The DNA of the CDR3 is TGTGCCAGCAGTCCCTTATTGGACAGCTGGGACACTGAAGCTTTCTTT. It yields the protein CASSPLLDSWDTEAFF.

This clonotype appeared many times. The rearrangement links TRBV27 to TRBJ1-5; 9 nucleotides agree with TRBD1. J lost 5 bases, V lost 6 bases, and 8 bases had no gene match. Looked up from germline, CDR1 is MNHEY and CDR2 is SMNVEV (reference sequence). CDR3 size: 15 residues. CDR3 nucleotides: TGTGCCAGCAGCCCAACCGACAGGGGGGATCAGCCCCAGCATTTT. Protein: CASSPTDRGDQPQHF.

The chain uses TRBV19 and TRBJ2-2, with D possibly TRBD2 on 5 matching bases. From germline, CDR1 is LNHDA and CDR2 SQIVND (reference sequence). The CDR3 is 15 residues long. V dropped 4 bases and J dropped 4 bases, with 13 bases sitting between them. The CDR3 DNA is TGTGCCAGTAGTACCGGACTTCGGGGCACCGGGGAGCTGTTTTTT. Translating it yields CASSTGLRGTGELFF.

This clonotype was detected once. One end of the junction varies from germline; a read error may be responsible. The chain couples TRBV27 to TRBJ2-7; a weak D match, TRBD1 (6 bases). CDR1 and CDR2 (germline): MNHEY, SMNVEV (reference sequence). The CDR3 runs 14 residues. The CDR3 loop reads CASSSGQRVYERYF. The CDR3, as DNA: TGTGCCAGCAGCTCAGGACAGAGGGTCTACGAGCGGTACTTC.

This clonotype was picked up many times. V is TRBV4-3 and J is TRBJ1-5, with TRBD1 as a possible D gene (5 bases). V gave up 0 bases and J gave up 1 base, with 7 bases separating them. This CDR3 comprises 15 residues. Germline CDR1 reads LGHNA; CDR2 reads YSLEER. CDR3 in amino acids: CASSQDRGSNQPQHF. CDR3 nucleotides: TGCGCCAGCAGCCAAGATCGGGGCAGCAATCAGCCCCAGCATTTT.

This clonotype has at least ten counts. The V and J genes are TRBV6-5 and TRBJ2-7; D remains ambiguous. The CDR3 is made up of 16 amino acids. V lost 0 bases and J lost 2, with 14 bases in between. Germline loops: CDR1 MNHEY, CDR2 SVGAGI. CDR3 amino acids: CASSYSKGRIAYEQYF. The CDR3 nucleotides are TGTGCCAGCAGTTACTCGAAGGGTCGCATCGCCTACGAGCAGTACTTC.

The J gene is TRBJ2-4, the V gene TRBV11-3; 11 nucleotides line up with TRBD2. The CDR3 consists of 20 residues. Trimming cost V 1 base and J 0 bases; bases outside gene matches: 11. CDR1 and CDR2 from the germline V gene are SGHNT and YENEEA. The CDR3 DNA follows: TGTGCCAGCAGCTTAGTCCGCGTACTAGCGGGAGTGGTAGCCAAAAACATTCAGTACTTC. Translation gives CASSLVRVLAGVVAKNIQYF.

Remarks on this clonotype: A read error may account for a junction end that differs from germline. CDR3 in amino acids: CSGVAGETNEQLF. CDR3 sequence (DNA): TGCAGCGGGGTAGCGGGGGAAACCAATGAGCAGCTCTTC. The chain uses TRBV29-1 and TRBJ2-1; 9 bases map to TRBD2. The CDR3 totals 13 residues. Germline CDR1 reads SQVTM; CDR2 reads ANQGSEA.

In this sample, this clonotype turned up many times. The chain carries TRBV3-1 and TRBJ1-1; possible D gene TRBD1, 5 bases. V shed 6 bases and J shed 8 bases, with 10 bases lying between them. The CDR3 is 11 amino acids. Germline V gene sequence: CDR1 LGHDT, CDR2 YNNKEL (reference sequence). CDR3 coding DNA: TGTGCCAGCAGTCTGGACAACGAAGCTTTCTTT. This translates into CASSLDNEAFF.

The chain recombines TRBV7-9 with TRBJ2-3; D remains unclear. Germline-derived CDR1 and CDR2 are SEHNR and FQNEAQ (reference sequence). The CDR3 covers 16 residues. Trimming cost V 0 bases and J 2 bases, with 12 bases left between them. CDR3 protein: CASSLAMGRSTDTQYF. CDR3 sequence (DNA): TGTGCCAGCAGCTTAGCGATGGGCAGGTCCACAGATACGCAGTATTTT.

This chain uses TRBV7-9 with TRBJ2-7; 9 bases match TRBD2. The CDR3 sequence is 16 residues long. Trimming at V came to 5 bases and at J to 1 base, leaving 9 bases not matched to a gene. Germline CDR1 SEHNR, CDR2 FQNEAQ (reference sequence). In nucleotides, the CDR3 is TGTGCCAGCAGCGCACCCTTAGCGGGGGTGTCCTACGAGCAGTACTTC. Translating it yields CASSAPLAGVSYEQYF.